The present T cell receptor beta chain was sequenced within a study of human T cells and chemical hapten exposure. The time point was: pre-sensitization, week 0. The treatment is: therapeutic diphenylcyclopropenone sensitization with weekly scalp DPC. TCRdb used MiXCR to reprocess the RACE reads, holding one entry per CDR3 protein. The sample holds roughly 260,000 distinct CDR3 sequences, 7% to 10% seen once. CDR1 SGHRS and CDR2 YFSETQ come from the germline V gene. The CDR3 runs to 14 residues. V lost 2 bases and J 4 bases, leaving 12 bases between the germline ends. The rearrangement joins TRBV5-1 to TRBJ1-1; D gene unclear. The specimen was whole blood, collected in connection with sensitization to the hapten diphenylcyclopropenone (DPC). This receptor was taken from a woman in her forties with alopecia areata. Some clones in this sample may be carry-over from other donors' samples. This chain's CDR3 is CASSFTRRSTEAFF. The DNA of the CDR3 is TGCGCCAGCAGCTTTACGCGAAGAAGCACTGAAGCTTTCTTT.